These 6 T cell receptor beta chains came from one sample sequenced in a study of cytomegalovirus exposure and HLA in healthy donors. Researchers ran the PCR with 60 Vbeta and 13 Jbeta primers. Using immunoSEQ multiplex PCR, the repertoire was profiled, and TCRdb retains in-frame clones only, with some absent. The repertoire holds about 140,000 clones, with around 80% as singletons. Sequencing input: PBMCs. All receptors derive from a man aged 25 to 40 in good health.

Only a few counts were recorded for this clone. The gene calls are TRBV5-1 and TRBJ1-3, with no clear D. The CDR3 sequence is 16 residues long. Looked up from germline, CDR1 is SGHRS and CDR2 is YFSETQ. Trimming pared 1 base from V and 0 bases from J, leaving 11 bases between. The CDR3 nucleotides are TGCGCCAGCAGCTTGCGCCAGAGCGGCTCTGGAAACACCATATATTTT. Amino acids: CASSLRQSGSGNTIYF. The whole variable domain, filled in from reference TRBV5-1 and TRBJ1-3, reads KAGVTQTPRYLIKTRGQQVTLSCSPISGHRSVSWYQQTPGQGLQFLFEYFSETQRNKGNFPGRFSGRQFSNSRSEMNVSTLELGDSALYLCASSLRQSGSGNTIYFGEGSWLTVV.

V usage is TRBV7-2 and J usage is TRBJ1-2, with D perhaps matching TRBD1 (5 bases). The ends were cut back, 0 bases at V and 8 bases at J, with 7 bases in the middle. CDR3 length: 12 residues. Per the germline V gene, CDR1 is SGHTA and CDR2 is FQGNSA. The DNA of the CDR3 is TGTGCCAGCAGCTTAGCGGGGCTCGGCTACACCTTC. Its translation is CASSLAGLGYTF.

The chain combines TRBV28 with TRBJ1-5; D uncertain. Trimming stripped 1 base from V and 3 bases from J, with 10 bases between. The CDR3 runs to 15 residues. Germline-derived CDR1 and CDR2 are MDHEN and SYDVKM. The chain's CDR3 is CASSLSAAVNQPQHF. CDR3 DNA: TGTGCCAGCAGTTTATCTGCGGCGGTCAATCAGCCCCAGCATTTT.

The V and J genes are TRBV11-2 and TRBJ1-3, with D possibly being TRBD1 (6 bases). The CDR3 sequence is 15 residues long. V shed 5 bases and J shed 0 bases, with 11 bases lying between them. Germline CDR1 reads SGHAT; CDR2 reads FQNNGV. This CDR3 is CASSPDRTSGNTIYF. The CDR3 DNA follows: TGTGCCAGCAGCCCAGACAGGACCTCTGGAAACACCATATATTTT.

This chain joins TRBV6-4 and TRBJ1-1; TRBD1 is a possible D gene (5 bases). Germline V gene data show CDR1 as MRHNA and CDR2 as SNTAGT. Trimming left V 6 bases short and J 7 bases short, with 15 bases between. The length of the CDR3 is 13 residues. The CDR3: CASRTWYGGEAFF. The DNA for the CDR3 is TGTGCCAGCAGGACCTGGTACGGGGGTGAAGCTTTCTTT.

The J gene is TRBJ2-1, the V gene TRBV5-4, with a weak D call TRBD2 (6 bases). V was cut by 3 bases and J by 0 bases, with 10 bases left in between. The CDR3 is 15 amino acids. Germline lookup yields CDR1 SGHNT and CDR2 YYREEE (reference sequence). CDR3 region: CASSSPGSSYNEQFF. The CDR3 region has the DNA TGTGCCAGCAGCTCCCCCGGGAGCTCCTACAATGAGCAGTTCTTC. Complete variable domain (other parts from reference TRBV5-4 and TRBJ2-1): ETGVTQSPTHLIKTRGQQVTLRCSSQSGHNTVSWYQQALGQGPQFIFQYYREEENGRGNFPPRFSGLQFPNYSSELNVNALELDDSALYLCASSSPGSSYNEQFFGPGTRLTVL.